The 17 T cell receptor beta chains given below trace back to one sample, sequenced in a study of T cell responses to AZD1222 COVID-19 vaccine. Clones were read by immunoSEQ multiplex PCR, and TCRdb kept only the in-frame ones, dropping some. The data show around 130,000 clones, about 94% seen once. This sample comprised peripheral blood, obtained 28 days after the second AZD1222 dose. All receptors derive from an adult who received the AZD1222 COVID-19 vaccine.

The rearrangement uses TRBV15 and TRBJ2-5, with D uncertain. The CDR3 runs 13 residues. Germline V lookup: CDR1 LNHNV, CDR2 YYDKDF (reference sequence). V was shortened by 1 base and J by 2 bases, with 5 bases between the two germline ends. Here the CDR3 DNA reads TGTGCCACCAGCAGAGCGGAGCAAGAGACCCAGTACTTC. Amino acids: CATSRAEQETQYF.

The gene calls are TRBV20-1 and TRBJ1-4; possible D gene TRBD1, 5 bases. The germline gives CDR1 DFQATT, CDR2 SNEGSKA (reference sequence). The CDR3 is made up of 13 amino acids. V lost 5 bases, J lost 7 bases, and 14 bases lay in between. The CDR3 here is CSAGGGALEKLFF. As DNA, the CDR3 is TGCAGTGCTGGTGGCGGGGCCCTTGAAAAACTGTTTTTT.

CDR3 sequence (DNA): TGTGCCAGCAGCTGGGGACAGAACACTGAAGCTTTCTTT. Protein sequence: CASSWGQNTEAFF. This sequence joins TRBV11-2 and TRBJ1-1, with D maybe TRBD1 (6 bases). The germline CDR1 and CDR2 sequences are SGHAT and FQNNGV. This CDR3 is 13 amino acids long. Trimming stripped 4 bases from V and 1 base from J, with 7 bases between.

The chain joins TRBV15 to TRBJ2-6, with D unclear. This CDR3 region has 16 residues. The V end was cut by 0 bases, the J end by 2 bases, with 8 bases between. Per the germline V gene, CDR1 is LNHNV and CDR2 is YYDKDF (reference sequence). CDR3 residues: CATSRDQAAGANVLTF. The CDR3 nucleotides read TGTGCCACCAGCAGAGATCAGGCTGCTGGGGCCAACGTCCTGACTTTC.

V and J are TRBV18 and TRBJ1-1; D call uncertain. Trimming left V 4 bases short and J 2 bases short, with 11 bases between. The CDR3 consists of 14 residues. From germline, CDR1 is KGHSH and CDR2 LQKENI. As DNA, the CDR3 is TGTGCCAGCTCACGGTTAGATCTCAACACTGAAGCTTTCTTT. Its translation is CASSRLDLNTEAFF.

CDR3 DNA: TGTGCCAGCAGCCCGGGACAGGGGGGTTATGGCTACACCTTC. Translation gives CASSPGQGGYGYTF. V usage is TRBV3-1 (or the pseudogene TRBV3-2) and J usage is TRBJ1-2; 11 nucleotides match TRBD1. The CDR3 loop spans 14 amino acids. V shed 4 bases and J 5 bases; nucleotides not matched to a gene: 3. Germline CDR1 and CDR2: LGHDT and YNNKEL (reference sequence).

V gene TRBV25-1 combines with J gene TRBJ2-2; possible D gene TRBD2, 6 bases. V was shortened by 9 bases and J by 4 bases, with 15 bases between the two germline ends. CDR1 is MGHDK and CDR2 is SYGVNS in the germline V gene. The CDR3 is 14 amino acids. The CDR3 protein is CASSRGGSTGELFF. The CDR3 DNA is TGTGCCAGTTCCCGTGGGGGGAGCACCGGGGAGCTGTTTTTT.

V usage is TRBV7-9 and J usage is TRBJ2-5; no firm D call. Germline-derived CDR1 and CDR2 are SEHNR and FQNEAQ (reference sequence). The CDR3 is 13 residues long. V was clipped by 3 bases and J by 5 bases, with 10 bases between them. The CDR3 loop reads CASSFQVVETQYF. CDR3 nucleotide sequence: TGTGCCAGCAGCTTTCAGGTAGTGGAGACCCAGTACTTC.

The rearrangement links TRBV11-2 to TRBJ2-3; D is uncertain. Germline V gene lookup returns CDR1 SGHAT and CDR2 FQNNGV. The CDR3 extends over 14 amino acids. V was trimmed by 4 bases and J by 2 bases, leaving 10 bases between them. The CDR3 DNA sequence: TGTGCCAGCAGCTCCGTCGGGCTCACAGATACGCAGTATTTT. It specifies CASSSVGLTDTQYF.

The chain carries TRBV5-1 and TRBJ2-3; 10 positions match TRBD2. V shed 1 base, J shed 4 bases, and the junction held 3 bases outside the gene matches. The CDR3 extends over 15 amino acids. Germline V gene sequence: CDR1 SGHRS, CDR2 YFSETQ. The CDR3 DNA is TGCGCCAGCAGCTTGCTAGCGGGAGTATCAGATACGCAGTATTTT. Its translation is CASSLLAGVSDTQYF.

This clone appeared a few times. This sequence joins TRBV7-2 and TRBJ2-4; a weak D match, TRBD1 (5 bases). Germline values: CDR1 SGHTA, CDR2 FQGNSA. CDR3 length equals 15 residues. V lost 1 base and J 9 bases, leaving 16 bases between the germline ends. The CDR3 protein is CASSLDIGHGAIQYF. CDR3 DNA: TGTGCCAGCAGCTTAGATATAGGACATGGGGCCATTCAGTACTTC.

The chain is built from TRBV27 and TRBJ2-3, with 12 bases aligning to TRBD2. V was pared by 5 bases and J by 4 bases, with 10 bases of the junction left unmatched. This CDR3 has 17 amino acids. Germline V CDR1 and CDR2: MNHEY, SMNVEV (reference sequence). In DNA, the CDR3 is TGTGCCAGCAGTCCAACCCTAGCGGGAGGGCCCCCAGATACGCAGTATTTT. Translation: CASSPTLAGGPPDTQYF.

This chain connects TRBV28 to TRBJ1-5; D unresolved. CDR1 is MDHEN, CDR2 SYDVKM, per germline. This CDR3 region has 13 residues. V lost 3 bases and J lost 4, with 7 bases in between. For the CDR3, the DNA is TGTGCCAGCAGTTTTCTGGGTAATCAGCCCCAGCATTTT. Its translation is CASSFLGNQPQHF.

The rearrangement joins TRBV19 to TRBJ2-7, with 10 nucleotides matching TRBD2. The length of the CDR3 is 16 residues. CDR1 is LNHDA and CDR2 is SQIVND in the germline V gene (reference sequence). V dropped 3 bases and J dropped 2; count of bases not matched to a gene: 7. DNA of the CDR3: TGTGCCAGTAGTATGCGGCTAGCGGGAGTTACCTACGAGCAGTACTTC. Translation: CASSMRLAGVTYEQYF.

V and J are TRBV10-3 and TRBJ1-1; 8 bases align to TRBD1. Germline trimming cut 9 bases from V and 1 base from J; bases unmatched to any gene: 1. Germline-derived CDR1 and CDR2 are ENHRY and SYGVKD. The CDR3 has 12 amino acids. The chain's CDR3 is CAMGTGNTEAFF. CDR3 coding DNA: TGTGCCATGGGGACAGGGAACACTGAAGCTTTCTTT.

The chain is built from TRBV5-1 and TRBJ2-7, with a tentative D call TRBD2 (7 bases). The CDR3 totals 15 residues. V gave up 0 bases and J gave up 0 bases, with 10 bases separating them. Germline V gene data show CDR1 as SGHRS and CDR2 as YFSETQ. The CDR3 here is CASSLEGGPSYEQYF. The CDR3 region has the DNA TGCGCCAGCAGCTTGGAGGGGGGGCCCTCCTACGAGCAGTACTTC.

This chain connects TRBV4-1 to TRBJ2-5, with D hard to call. The germline V gene has CDR1 MGHRA and CDR2 YSYEKL. V lost 0 bases, J lost 3 bases, and 11 bases lay in between. This CDR3 contains 15 residues. The CDR3 nucleotides are TGCGCCAGCAGCCAAGAGCTGGCAGACGAAGAGACCCAGTACTTC. This encodes CASSQELADEETQYF.